This record concerns one T cell receptor beta chain sequence. Antigen unknown. This sample was included in a study of OX40 agonist ivuxolimab in advanced cancers. Findings and limits, study-wide: The mean number of expanded clones was higher in CD8+ T cells than in CD4+.

Germline loops: CDR1 SNHLY, CDR2 FYNNEI. Trimming took 6 bases from V and 6 from J; bases not matched to a gene: 11. The CDR3 spans 15 residues. The method was immunoSEQ multiplex PCR; TCRdb's version includes in-frame clones alone and lacks a portion of them. The sample lists more than 55,000 clones, approximately 83% occurring once. The V gene is TRBV2, the J gene TRBJ2-1; 7 bases match TRBD1. The sequence came from an adult with an advanced solid tumor such as melanoma, head and neck, liver or kidney cancer. Sequenced here: CD4+ or CD8+ T cells sorted from blood, sampled in a trial of the OX40 agonist ivuxolimab. CDR3 sequence reads: CASRLQGIEGNEQFF. For the CDR3, the DNA is TGTGCCAGCAGGTTACAGGGGATAGAGGGCAATGAGCAGTTCTTC.